This paragraph covers one TCR beta chain sequence. The target antigen is unknown. The sample comes from a study of PD-1 blockade in classical Hodgkin lymphoma. Regarding the study as a whole: A significant rise in TCR diversity by C4D1 was seen for CD4+ but not CD8+ cells. Why the repertoires differ is still unclear, perhaps disease activity or prior therapy. TCR diversity at baseline was reported to be reduced in newly diagnosed patients relative to healthy donors.

Trimming removed 1 base from V and 4 bases from J, with 19 bases in between. CDR1 LNHNV and CDR2 YYDKDF come from the germline V gene (reference sequence). CDR3 length: 17 residues. Sequencing was performed with immunoSEQ multiplex PCR; in TCRdb, only in-frame clones are kept and a portion is missing. The sample has around 23,000 clones; roughly 89% are singletons. There was relapse after autologous stem cell transplantation in every patient, and there was variation in brentuximab vedotin exposure. It was by magnetic negative selection that CD4+ T cells were purified from thawed PBMCs. Complete response, partial response or progressive disease constituted the best responses recorded.

This sequence originates from a human donor with classical Hodgkin lymphoma. The chain has TRBV15 and TRBJ1-1; D remains ambiguous. The material was CD4+ T cells from blood, obtained at baseline. The CDR3 here is CATSRVLRTRVGTEAFF. The CDR3 DNA follows: TGTGCCACCAGCAGAGTACTCCGGACCCGGGTAGGCACTGAAGCTTTCTTT.